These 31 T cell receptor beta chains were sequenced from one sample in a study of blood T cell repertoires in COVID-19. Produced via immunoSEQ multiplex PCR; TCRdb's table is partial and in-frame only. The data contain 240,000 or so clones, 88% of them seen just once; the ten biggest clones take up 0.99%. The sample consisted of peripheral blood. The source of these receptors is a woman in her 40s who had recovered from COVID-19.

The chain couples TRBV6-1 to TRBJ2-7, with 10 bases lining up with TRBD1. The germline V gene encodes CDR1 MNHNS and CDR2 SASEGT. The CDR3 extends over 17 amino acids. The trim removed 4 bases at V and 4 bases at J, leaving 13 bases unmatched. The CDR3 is CASSARLGGTGAYEQYV. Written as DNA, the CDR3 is TGTGCCAGCAGTGCACGACTCGGGGGGACAGGGGCTTACGAGCAGTACGTC.

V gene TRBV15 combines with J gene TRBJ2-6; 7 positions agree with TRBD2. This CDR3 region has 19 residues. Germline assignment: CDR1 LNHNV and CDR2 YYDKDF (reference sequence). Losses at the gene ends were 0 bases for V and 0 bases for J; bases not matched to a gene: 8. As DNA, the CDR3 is TGTGCCACCAGCAGAGATTGGGGAGGGGCCCCCTCTGGGGCCAACGTCCTGACTTTC. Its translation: CATSRDWGGAPSGANVLTF.

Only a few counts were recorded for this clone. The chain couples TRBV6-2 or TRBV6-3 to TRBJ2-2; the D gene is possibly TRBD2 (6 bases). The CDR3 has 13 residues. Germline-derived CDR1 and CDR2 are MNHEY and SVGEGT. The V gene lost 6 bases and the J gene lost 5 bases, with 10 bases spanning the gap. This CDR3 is CASSSRGTGELFF. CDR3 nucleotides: TGTGCCAGCAGCTCCCGGGGGACCGGGGAGCTGTTTTTT.

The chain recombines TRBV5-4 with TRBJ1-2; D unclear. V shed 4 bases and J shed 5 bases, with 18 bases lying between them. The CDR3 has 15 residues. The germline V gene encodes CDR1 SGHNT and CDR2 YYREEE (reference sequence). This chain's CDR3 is CASSPTTLLLYGYTF. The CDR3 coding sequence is TGTGCCAGCAGCCCAACCACGCTACTTTTATATGGCTACACCTTC.

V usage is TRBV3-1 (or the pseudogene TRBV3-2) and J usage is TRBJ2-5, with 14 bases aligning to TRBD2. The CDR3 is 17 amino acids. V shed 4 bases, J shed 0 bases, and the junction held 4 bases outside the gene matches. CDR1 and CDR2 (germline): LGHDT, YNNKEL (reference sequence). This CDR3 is CASSRGTSGGYQETQYF. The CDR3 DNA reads TGTGCCAGCAGCCGCGGGACTAGCGGGGGATACCAAGAGACCCAGTACTTC.

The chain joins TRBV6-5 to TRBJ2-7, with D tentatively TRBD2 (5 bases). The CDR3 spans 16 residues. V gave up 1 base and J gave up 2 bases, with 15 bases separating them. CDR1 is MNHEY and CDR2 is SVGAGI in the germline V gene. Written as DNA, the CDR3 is TGTGCCAGCAGTTACTTGTCCGGGGAAAGCCCCTACGAGCAGTACTTC. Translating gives CASSYLSGESPYEQYF.

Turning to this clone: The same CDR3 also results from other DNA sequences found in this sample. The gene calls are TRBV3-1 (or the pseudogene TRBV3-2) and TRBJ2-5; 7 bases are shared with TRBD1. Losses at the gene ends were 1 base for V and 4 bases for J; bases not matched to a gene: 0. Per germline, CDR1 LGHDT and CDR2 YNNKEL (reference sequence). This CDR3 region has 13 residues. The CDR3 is CASSQAGGETQYF. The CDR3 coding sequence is TGTGCCAGCAGCCAAGCAGGGGGAGAGACCCAGTACTTC.

The CDR3 spells CSVEDLGGGNTIYF. The CDR3 DNA reads TGCAGCGTTGAAGATCTGGGAGGGGGAAACACCATATATTTT. J is TRBJ1-3 and V is TRBV29-1; D is unclear. Germline V gene lookup returns CDR1 SQVTM and CDR2 ANQGSEA. V was pared by 0 bases and J by 4 bases, with 10 bases between. The CDR3 has 14 amino acids.

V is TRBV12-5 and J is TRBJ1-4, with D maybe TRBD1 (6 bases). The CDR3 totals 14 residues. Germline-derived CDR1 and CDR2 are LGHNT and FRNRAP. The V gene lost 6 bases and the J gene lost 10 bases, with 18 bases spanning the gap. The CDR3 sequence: CASGAGGAGGKLFF. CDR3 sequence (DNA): TGTGCTAGTGGAGCTGGGGGGGCCGGGGGAAAACTGTTTTTT.

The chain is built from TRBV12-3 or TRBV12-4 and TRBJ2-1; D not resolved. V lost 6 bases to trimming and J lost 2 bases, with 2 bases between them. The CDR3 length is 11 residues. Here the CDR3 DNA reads TGTGCCAGCAGCACCTACAATGAGCAGTTCTTC. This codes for CASSTYNEQFF.

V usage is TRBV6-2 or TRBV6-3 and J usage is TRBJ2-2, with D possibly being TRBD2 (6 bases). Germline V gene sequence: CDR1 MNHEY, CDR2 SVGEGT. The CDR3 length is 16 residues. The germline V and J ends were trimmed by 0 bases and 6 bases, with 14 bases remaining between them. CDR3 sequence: CASSYSGRDPPGELFF. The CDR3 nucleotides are TGTGCCAGCAGTTACTCGGGGCGGGACCCCCCCGGGGAGCTGTTTTTT.

The CDR3 is CASSYSRTGEPYEQYV. The CDR3 coding sequence is TGTGCCAGCAGTTACTCCAGGACAGGGGAACCATACGAGCAGTACGTC. The chain uses TRBV6-5 and TRBJ2-7; 9 bases are a match to TRBD1. Germline CDR1 reads MNHEY; CDR2 reads SVGAGI. This CDR3 is built from 16 residues. With V trimmed by 0 bases and J by 4 bases, 7 bases remained unmatched.

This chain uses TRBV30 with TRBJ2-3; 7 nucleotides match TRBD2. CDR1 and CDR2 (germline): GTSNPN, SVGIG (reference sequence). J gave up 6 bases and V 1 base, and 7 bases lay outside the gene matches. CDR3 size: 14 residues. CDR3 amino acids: CAWSGPYGGDTQYF. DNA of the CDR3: TGTGCCTGGAGTGGCCCTTACGGGGGGGATACGCAGTATTTT.

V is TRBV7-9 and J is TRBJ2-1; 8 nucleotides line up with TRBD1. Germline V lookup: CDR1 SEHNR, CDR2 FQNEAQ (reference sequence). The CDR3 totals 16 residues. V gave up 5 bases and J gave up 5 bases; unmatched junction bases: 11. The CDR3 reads CASSGTSWDRHNEQFF. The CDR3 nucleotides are TGTGCCAGCAGCGGAACTTCGTGGGACAGGCACAATGAGCAGTTCTTC.

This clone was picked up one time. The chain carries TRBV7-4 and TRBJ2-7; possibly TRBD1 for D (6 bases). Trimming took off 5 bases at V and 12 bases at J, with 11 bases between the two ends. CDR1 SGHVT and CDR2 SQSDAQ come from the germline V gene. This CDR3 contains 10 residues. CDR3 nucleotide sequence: TGTGCCAGCAGCCCGCGACAGGTGTACGTC. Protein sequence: CASSPRQVYV.

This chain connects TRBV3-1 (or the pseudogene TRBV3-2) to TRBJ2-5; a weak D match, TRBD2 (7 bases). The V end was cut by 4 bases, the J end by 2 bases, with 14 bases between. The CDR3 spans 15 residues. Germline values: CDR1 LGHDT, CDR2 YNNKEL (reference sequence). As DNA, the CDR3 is TGTGCCAGCAGCCCGCACGGGGGGCAACAAGAGACCCAGTACTTC. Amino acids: CASSPHGGQQETQYF.

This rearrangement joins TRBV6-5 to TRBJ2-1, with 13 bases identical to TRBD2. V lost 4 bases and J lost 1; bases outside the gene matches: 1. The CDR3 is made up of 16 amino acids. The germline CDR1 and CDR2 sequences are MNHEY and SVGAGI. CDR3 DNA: TGTGCCAGCAGTTTGGGACTAGCGGGGTCCTACAATGAGCAGTTCTTC. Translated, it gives CASSLGLAGSYNEQFF.

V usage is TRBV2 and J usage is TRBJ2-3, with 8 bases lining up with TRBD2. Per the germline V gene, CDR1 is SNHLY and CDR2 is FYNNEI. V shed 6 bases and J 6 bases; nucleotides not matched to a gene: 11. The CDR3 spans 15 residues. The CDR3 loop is CASREREPGRDTQYF. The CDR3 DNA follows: TGTGCCAGCAGAGAGCGGGAGCCGGGGAGGGATACGCAGTATTTT.

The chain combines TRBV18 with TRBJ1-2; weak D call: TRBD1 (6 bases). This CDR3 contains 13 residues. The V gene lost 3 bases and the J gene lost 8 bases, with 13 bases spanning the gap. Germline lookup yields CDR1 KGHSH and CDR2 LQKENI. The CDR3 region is CASSPDSGRGYTF. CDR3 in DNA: TGTGCCAGCTCACCGGACAGTGGCCGGGGCTACACCTTC.

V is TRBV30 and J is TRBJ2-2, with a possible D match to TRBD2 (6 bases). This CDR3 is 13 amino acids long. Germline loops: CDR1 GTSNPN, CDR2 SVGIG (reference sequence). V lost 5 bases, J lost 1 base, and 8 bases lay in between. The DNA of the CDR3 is TGTGCCTGGGCGGGATTGAACACCGGGGAGCTGTTTTTT. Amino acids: CAWAGLNTGELFF.

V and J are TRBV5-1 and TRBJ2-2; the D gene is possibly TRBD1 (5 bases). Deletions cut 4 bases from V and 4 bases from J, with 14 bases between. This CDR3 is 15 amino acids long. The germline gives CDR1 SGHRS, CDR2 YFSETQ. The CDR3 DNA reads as TGCGCCAGCAGCCTTCCAGGGCCGGGCACCGGGGAGCTGTTTTTT. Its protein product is CASSLPGPGTGELFF.

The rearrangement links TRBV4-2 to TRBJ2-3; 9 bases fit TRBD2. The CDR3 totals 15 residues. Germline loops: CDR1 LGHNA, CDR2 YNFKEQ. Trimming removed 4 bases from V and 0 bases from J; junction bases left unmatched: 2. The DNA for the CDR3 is TGTGCCAGCAGCCGCGGGGGGGAGAGCACAGATACGCAGTATTTT. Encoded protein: CASSRGGESTDTQYF.

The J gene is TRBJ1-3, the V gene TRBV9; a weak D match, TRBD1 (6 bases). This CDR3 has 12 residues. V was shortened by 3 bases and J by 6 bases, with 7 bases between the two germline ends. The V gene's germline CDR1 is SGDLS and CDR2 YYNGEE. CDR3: CASSGGQNTIYF. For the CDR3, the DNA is TGTGCCAGCAGCGGGGGACAAAACACCATATATTTT.

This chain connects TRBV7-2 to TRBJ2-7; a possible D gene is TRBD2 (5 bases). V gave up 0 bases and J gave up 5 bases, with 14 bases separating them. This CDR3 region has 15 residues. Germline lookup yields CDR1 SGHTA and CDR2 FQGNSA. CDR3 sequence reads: CASSLASAAGHEQYF. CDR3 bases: TGTGCCAGCAGCTTAGCTTCGGCTGCGGGCCACGAGCAGTACTTC. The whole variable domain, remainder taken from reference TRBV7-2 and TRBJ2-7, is GAGVSQSPSNKVTEKGKDVELRCDPISGHTALYWYRQSLGQGLEFLIYFQGNSAPDKSGLPSDRFSAERTGGSVSTLTIQRTQQEDSAVYLCASSLASAAGHEQYFGPGTRLTVT.

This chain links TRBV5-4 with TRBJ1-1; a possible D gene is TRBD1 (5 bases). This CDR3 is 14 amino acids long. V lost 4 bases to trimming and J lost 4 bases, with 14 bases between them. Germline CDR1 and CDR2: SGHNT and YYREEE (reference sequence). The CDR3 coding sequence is TGTGCCAGCAGCCGAGCAGGGCCCCCCACTGAAGCTTTCTTT. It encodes CASSRAGPPTEAFF.

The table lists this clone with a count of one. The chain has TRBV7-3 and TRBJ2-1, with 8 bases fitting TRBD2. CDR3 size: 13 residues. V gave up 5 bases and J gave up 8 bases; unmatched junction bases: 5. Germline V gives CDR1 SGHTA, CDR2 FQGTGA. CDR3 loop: CASSPQREYEQFF. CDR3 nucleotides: TGTGCCAGCAGCCCCCAGCGGGAGTATGAGCAGTTCTTC.

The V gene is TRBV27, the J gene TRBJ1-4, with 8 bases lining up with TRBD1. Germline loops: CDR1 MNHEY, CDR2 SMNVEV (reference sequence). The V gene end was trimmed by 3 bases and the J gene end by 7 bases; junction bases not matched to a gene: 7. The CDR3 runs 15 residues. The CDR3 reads CASSFNQGAGEKLFF. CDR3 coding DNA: TGTGCCAGCAGTTTCAACCAGGGGGCGGGTGAAAAACTGTTTTTT. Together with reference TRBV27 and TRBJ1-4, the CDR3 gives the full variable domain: EAQVTQNPRYLITVTGKKLTVTCSQNMNHEYMSWYRQDPGLGLRQIYYSMNVEVTDKGDVPEGYKVSRKEKRNFPLILESPSPNQTSLYFCASSFNQGAGEKLFFGSGTQLSVL.

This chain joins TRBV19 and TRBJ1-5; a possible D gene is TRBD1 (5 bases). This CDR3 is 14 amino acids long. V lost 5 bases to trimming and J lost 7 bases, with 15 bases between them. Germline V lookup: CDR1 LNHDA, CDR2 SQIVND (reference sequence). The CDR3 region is CASSLIGARQPQHF. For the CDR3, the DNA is TGTGCCAGTAGTTTGATAGGGGCACGGCAGCCCCAGCATTTT.

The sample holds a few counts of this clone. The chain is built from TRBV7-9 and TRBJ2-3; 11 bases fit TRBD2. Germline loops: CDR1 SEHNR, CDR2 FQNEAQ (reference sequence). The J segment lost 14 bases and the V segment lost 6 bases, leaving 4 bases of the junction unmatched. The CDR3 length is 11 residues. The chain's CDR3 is CASSPGTSGYF. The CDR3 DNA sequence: TGTGCCAGCAGTCCCGGGACTAGCGGGTATTTT.

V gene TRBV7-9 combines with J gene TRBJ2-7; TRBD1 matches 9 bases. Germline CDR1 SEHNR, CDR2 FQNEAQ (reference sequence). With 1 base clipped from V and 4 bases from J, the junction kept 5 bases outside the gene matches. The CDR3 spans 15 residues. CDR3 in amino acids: CASSLGGTGIYEQYF. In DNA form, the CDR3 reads TGTGCCAGCAGCTTAGGGGGGACAGGGATATACGAGCAGTACTTC.

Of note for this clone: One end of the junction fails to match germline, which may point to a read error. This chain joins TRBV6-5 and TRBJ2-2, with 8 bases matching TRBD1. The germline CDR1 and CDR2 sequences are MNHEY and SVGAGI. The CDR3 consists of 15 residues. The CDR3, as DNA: TGTGCCAGCAGTAATCAGGGGGCGAATACCGGGGAGCTGTTTTTT. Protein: CASSNQGANTGELFF.